This passage covers 14 T cell receptor beta chains from one sample sequenced in a study of T-cell reconstitution after alpha-beta-depleted transplantation in children. Unique molecular identifiers were used in preparing the TCRbeta library. Via MiXCR, TCRdb re-called the PCR reads, giving one row per CDR3 protein. Of about 210,000 distinct CDR3 sequences listed, approximately 19% are singletons. This sample comprised PBMCs, mostly from graft donor cells, obtained 360 days after TCRalphabeta/CD19-depleted stem cell transplant. The receptors derive from a male patient between 2 and 15 years old who had a stem cell transplant for acute lymphoblastic leukemia, so the T cells may come from the graft donor.

A few counts support this clonotype. The rearrangement links TRBV4-3 to TRBJ1-1, with 8 bases that match TRBD1. The CDR3 sequence is 16 residues long. In germline, CDR1 is LGHNA, CDR2 YSLEER. The V gene end was trimmed by 0 bases and the J gene end by 5 bases; junction bases not matched to a gene: 8. CDR3 DNA: TGCGCCAGCAGCCAAGAGTTCGACAGGGGCTGGACTGAAGCTTTCTTT. Encoded protein: CASSQEFDRGWTEAFF.

This clonotype was seen repeatedly, ten times or more. This sequence joins TRBV29-1 and TRBJ1-1; unclear D gene. CDR3 length: 14 amino acids. The germline V gene has CDR1 SQVTM and CDR2 ANQGSEA. V lost 2 bases, J lost 1 base, and 11 bases lay in between. The CDR3 DNA sequence: TGCAGCGTTGAATTGCTGGGGAGGAACACTGAAGCTTTCTTT. This sequence encodes CSVELLGRNTEAFF.

The chain has TRBV12-3 or TRBV12-4 and TRBJ2-6, with D maybe TRBD2 (6 bases). Trimming shortened V by 4 bases and J by 0 bases, and 7 bases separated the two germline ends. This CDR3 is 15 amino acids long. DNA of the CDR3: TGTGCCAGCAGTTCCGGGAGCTCTGGGGCCAACGTCCTGACTTTC. Residues: CASSSGSSGANVLTF.

V gene TRBV12-3 or TRBV12-4 combines with J gene TRBJ1-1, with unresolved D. Trimming removed 3 bases at V and 1 base at J, with 12 bases between. The CDR3 loop spans 15 amino acids. The CDR3 coding sequence is TGTGCCAGCAGTTTTTGGGGATTAAGGAACACTGAAGCTTTCTTT. It encodes CASSFWGLRNTEAFF.

The V and J genes are TRBV6-4 and TRBJ2-3; 14 bases fit TRBD2. With 0 bases clipped from V and 0 bases from J, the junction kept 20 bases outside the gene matches. The CDR3 sequence is 24 residues long. Per the germline V gene, CDR1 is MRHNA and CDR2 is SNTAGT. The CDR3 DNA follows: TGTGCCAGCAGTGACTCTCGTGCAGGGCCCGGACTAGCGGGGGGCCGGGCTAGCACAGATACGCAGTATTTT. Translated, it gives CASSDSRAGPGLAGGRASTDTQYF.

This clonotype appeared a few times. V and J are TRBV12-3 or TRBV12-4 and TRBJ2-6; TRBD1 or TRBD2 may be the D gene (5 bases each). V dropped 6 bases and J dropped 4 bases, with 16 bases sitting between them. This CDR3 spans 16 amino acids. The CDR3 is CASRPPRGLGANVLTF. CDR3 coding DNA: TGTGCCAGCAGACCCCCCCGGGGCTTAGGGGCCAACGTCCTGACTTTC.

The CDR3 loop reads CASSSPGGGETQYF. The CDR3 bases are TGTGCCAGCAGTTCCCCGGGGGGAGGGGAGACCCAGTACTTC. V is TRBV12-3 or TRBV12-4 and J is TRBJ2-5, with 7 bases matching TRBD2. This CDR3 spans 14 amino acids. V was clipped by 4 bases and J by 5 bases; unmatched bases: 7.

This clonotype was picked up a small number of times. The chain is built from TRBV12-3 or TRBV12-4 and TRBJ2-7; D is ambiguous. Trimming pared 5 bases from V and 6 bases from J, leaving 8 bases between. CDR3 length: 11 residues. This chain's CDR3 is CASSRRSEQYF. The CDR3 DNA sequence: TGTGCCAGCAGTCGAAGGTCCGAGCAGTACTTC.

A few counts support this clonotype. The chain is built from TRBV7-9 and TRBJ2-3; D gene unclear. The CDR3 extends over 13 amino acids. V was pared by 0 bases and J by 5 bases, with 6 bases between. Germline CDR1 SEHNR, CDR2 FQNEAQ (reference sequence). The CDR3 DNA reads as TGTGCCAGCAGCTTAGCGCCGGGAGATACGCAGTATTTT. It translates to CASSLAPGDTQYF.

This clonotype appeared a few times. This rearrangement joins TRBV5-1 to TRBJ1-5; D not resolved. CDR3 length: 13 amino acids. Trimming stripped 8 bases from V and 3 bases from J, with 12 bases between. Germline assignment: CDR1 SGHRS and CDR2 YFSETQ. The chain's CDR3 is CARDRGVNQPQHF. The CDR3 coding sequence is TGCGCCAGAGACCGAGGAGTCAATCAGCCCCAGCATTTT.

This clonotype was found a few times. CDR3 DNA sequence: TGCGCCAGCAGCTTGGTAGAGTCTAGCACAGATACGCAGTATTTT. Its translation is CASSLVESSTDTQYF. The gene calls are TRBV5-1 and TRBJ2-3; no definite D call. CDR3 length: 15 residues. Trimming removed 0 bases at V and 0 bases at J, with 8 bases between. Germline CDR1 is SGHRS and CDR2 is YFSETQ.

The chain uses TRBV2 and TRBJ1-5; D uncertain. The CDR3 runs 14 residues. V was clipped by 11 bases and J by 4 bases, with 18 bases between them. Germline V gene data show CDR1 as SNHLY and CDR2 as FYNNEI. The CDR3 coding sequence is TGTGCCCAAGGTTGGGGAGAGGAGAATCAGCCCCAGCATTTT. Amino acids: CAQGWGEENQPQHF.

This clonotype was counted many times. The rearrangement links TRBV20-1 to TRBJ2-1; 13 positions match TRBD2. V lost 6 bases and J lost 4; bases outside the gene matches: 9. This CDR3 is 16 amino acids long. Germline values: CDR1 DFQATT, CDR2 SNEGSKA (reference sequence). DNA of the CDR3: TGCAGTGCCCAGACTAGCGGGGGGTTTAGGTACAATGAGCAGTTCTTC. Protein: CSAQTSGGFRYNEQFF.

This clonotype has more than one count but fewer than ten. The chain recombines TRBV5-1 with TRBJ1-1, with TRBD1 as a possible D gene (6 bases). This CDR3 comprises 18 residues. Per the germline V gene, CDR1 is SGHRS and CDR2 is YFSETQ. V was cut by 3 bases and J by 0 bases, with 21 bases left in between. The chain's CDR3 is CASSSSNLTGTLNTEAFF. In nucleotides, the CDR3 is TGCGCCAGCAGCTCCTCTAACCTTACCGGGACACTGAACACTGAAGCTTTCTTT.